This T cell receptor (beta chain) was retrieved from a study of spatial heterogeneity in lung cancer (dated by TCRdb to about 2019). About the investigation overall: Beta-chain transcripts were consistently detected in greater numbers than alpha-chain transcripts, which likely reflected higher beta-chain transcript abundance. In the raw uncorrected reads, each unique combination of TCR and UMI appeared on average more than ten times. In non-small cell lung cancer, the study quantitatively compared TCR alpha and beta repertoires across several tumor regions, matched nontumor lung, and blood. TCR repertoire features were related to nonsynonymous mutation counts determined by whole-exome sequencing of tumor tissue. Both alpha and beta chains were TCR-sequenced in 210 or so tumor regions, approximately 68 matched nontumor lung samples and around 50 PBMC samples obtained at surgery. Findings and caveats that apply to the study as a whole: Ubiquitous expanded tumor TCRs showed up in blood more often at tumor resection than at routine follow-up. Additional single-cell paired TCR alpha and beta sequencing was considered necessary to confirm, at a functional level, the hypothesis that regional TCRs recognize regional mutations.

Remarks on this clonotype: It has no known antigen specificity. Base qualities are not recorded, but no much larger clone differs from it by a single base.

Libraries were constructed by 5' RACE. The sample was run on a NextSeq 500. To allow correction of PCR and sequencing errors, the TCR library protocol tagged every TCR cDNA molecule with a unique molecular identifier. Per the authors' processing: Decombinator tools were used for TCR identification, UMI-based error correction and CDR3 extraction. TCRs above a frequency of 2 per 1,000, corresponding to the top 1% of the tumor frequency distribution, were defined as expanded. Renyi diversity was calculated using the R vegan package after each repertoire was subsampled 100 times to 5,000 TCRs. To build CDR3 similarity networks, amino acid triplet string-kernel similarity was used, and CDR3s were connected when their pairwise similarity was above 0.82. The public reads were reanalyzed by TCRdb: fastp trimming at Q25, MiXCR alignment, in-frame beta chains only. For every CDR3 protein sequence, its rows merge into one entry that carries the most common genes and DNA. It is TCRdb's table, rather than the study itself, that gives the V and J calls and clone size. The sample includes 11,000 to 15,000 distinct CDR3 sequences, with 9.5% to 14% observed a single time. The ten largest clones add up to 34% of the sample.

V loses 7 bases of germline sequence and J loses 2 bases, and the interval between the two ends is 13 bases. CDR1 SGHRS and CDR2 YFSETQ are derived from the germline V gene. Taken from cysteine to phenylalanine, the CDR3 has 14 residues. Just CDR3 DNA is preserved here, 42 bases in frame from base 1. The time point label for this specimen denotes: sample taken at primary tumor resection. Without any cell sorting, TCR sequencing was performed on whole RNA extracted either from tumor and nontumor lung tissue or from cryopreserved PBMC samples. The donors were fewer than 90 patients from the lung TRACERx cohort who had early-stage, untreated non-small cell lung cancer. Only patients for whom sufficient RNA was available from at least two tumor regions were selected for TCR sequencing.

Source: PBMCs, taken at surgery. This TCR derives from a female donor with early-stage non-small cell lung cancer. The sequence is built from TRBV5-1 and TRBJ1-5; the D region possibly corresponds to TRBD1 (5 bases align). The CDR3: CASSEGMGNQPQHF. The nucleotides are TGCGCCAGCTCAGAGGGGATGGGCAATCAGCCCCAGCATTTT.